Listed below are T cell receptor beta chains from one sample, sequenced in a study of blood T cells in healthy people across ages. TCRdb reanalysed the 5' RACE reads using MiXCR and keeps one entry per CDR3 protein. The sample includes about a million distinct CDR3 sequences, roughly 51% of them seen just once. The sequencing input was blood. These receptors were taken from a woman aged 55 to 70 in good health. The CDR3 runs from the conserved cysteine through the conserved F or W. D genes are given only for firm matches. Only part of the rows carry a size: once, few, many, or a class if the clone is expanded.

CASSFTTGLNQPQHF	TGTGCCAGCAGCTTTACGACAGGGCTAAATCAGCCCCAGCATTTT	TRBD1	TRBJ1-5	TRBV11-2	.
CASSRSQPNTDTQYF	TGTGCCAGCAGCCGGAGTCAGCCGAACACAGATACGCAGTATTTT	.	TRBJ2-3	TRBV7-8	.
CASSLWGRVGVGEQFF	TGTGCCAGCAGTTTATGGGGCAGGGTCGGGGTTGGTGAGCAGTTCTTC	.	TRBJ2-1	TRBV27	few
CAGSLTSPRTGRETQYF	TGTGCCGGCAGCTTAACGAGTCCGCGGACAGGGCGGGAGACCCAGTACTTC	TRBD1	TRBJ2-5	TRBV7-3	.
CASSPRDRGNIQYF	TGTGCCAGCAGCCCTCGGGACAGGGGGAACATTCAGTACTTC	TRBD1	TRBJ2-4	TRBV6-5	.
CASSQTSTSLPTDTQYF	TGTGCCAGCAGCCAAACTTCCACGAGCCTTCCCACAGATACGCAGTATTTT	.	TRBJ2-3	TRBV4-2	.
CAIHGGRETQYF	TGTGCCATTCACGGGGGAAGAGAGACCCAGTACTTC	.	TRBJ2-5	TRBV2	.
CASSKNNIGSSYEQYF	TGTGCCAGCAGTAAAAACAACATCGGGAGCTCCTACGAGCAGTACTTC	.	TRBJ2-7	TRBV27	.
CASIEIGAGGGDTQYF	TGTGCCAGCATCGAGATAGGTGCGGGAGGTGGAGATACGCAGTATTTT	TRBD2	TRBJ2-3	TRBV2	.
CASSRQSNYGYTF	TGTGCCAGCAGTAGACAGAGTAACTATGGCTACACCTTC	.	TRBJ1-2	TRBV12-3/TRBV12-4	.
CASSLWRGPGTNVLTF	TGTGCCAGCAGTTTATGGCGCGGGCCCGGGACCAACGTCCTGACTTTC	.	TRBJ2-6	TRBV28	.
CASSPKSADTQYF	TGTGCCAGCAGCCCCAAGAGCGCAGATACGCAGTATTTT	.	TRBJ2-3	TRBV7-9	.
CASSPHRVGATEAFF	TGCGCCAGCAGCCCACACAGGGTAGGAGCAACTGAAGCTTTCTTT	.	TRBJ1-1	TRBV4-1	few
CTSSPPPTASYGYTF	TGTACCAGCAGCCCCCCCCCGACAGCCTCCTATGGCTACACCTTC	.	TRBJ1-2	TRBV7-2	.
CASSLSSGSHYEQYF	TGCGCCAGCAGCTTATCTAGCGGGAGCCACTACGAGCAGTACTTC	TRBD2	TRBJ2-7	TRBV5-1	.
CASSLIARTSSSSYNSPLHF	TGTGCCAGCAGCTTAATCGCTCGGACATCCTCGAGCTCCTATAATTCACCCCTCCACTTT	.	TRBJ1-6	TRBV7-9	.
CASSRAWYEQYF	TGTGCCAGCAGCAGGGCCTGGTACGAGCAGTACTTC	.	TRBJ2-7	TRBV7-9	.
CSVSSPIGQDTEAFF	TGCAGCGTTAGTTCCCCCATTGGGCAGGACACTGAAGCTTTCTTT	.	TRBJ1-1	TRBV29-1	.
CASSSRLAGESASSYNEQFF	TGTGCCAGCAGTTCGAGACTAGCGGGAGAATCAGCTTCTTCCTACAATGAGCAGTTCTTC	TRBD2	TRBJ2-1	TRBV6-5	.
CSVELMGGFNEQFF	TGCAGCGTTGAGCTCATGGGAGGGTTTAATGAGCAGTTCTTC	TRBD2	TRBJ2-1	TRBV29-1	.
CASSLGIPQGNEQYF	TGTGCCAGCAGCTTGGGAATACCTCAGGGTAACGAGCAGTACTTC	.	TRBJ2-7	TRBV5-4	.
CSAPRAPWKETQYF	TGCAGTGCTCCCCGGGCCCCTTGGAAAGAGACCCAGTACTTC	.	TRBJ2-5	TRBV20-1	few
CASSRNEGNTGELFF	TGTGCCAGCAGCCGAAACGAAGGAAACACCGGGGAGCTGTTTTTT	.	TRBJ2-2	TRBV28	.
CASSRTGTVAETQYF	TGTGCCAGCAGCAGGACAGGGACTGTGGCGGAGACCCAGTACTTC	TRBD1	TRBJ2-5	TRBV7-3	.
CASSPTRWGGGNEQFF	TGCGCCAGCAGCCCTACCAGGTGGGGTGGGGGCAATGAGCAGTTCTTC	.	TRBJ2-1	TRBV4-1	.
CASSLRERASPLHF	TGTGCCAGCAGCCTTAGGGAGAGGGCTTCACCCCTCCACTTT	.	TRBJ1-6	TRBV9	few
CASSVVTSNEQFF	TGTGCCAGCAGCGTAGTGACTTCAAATGAGCAGTTCTTC	.	TRBJ2-1	TRBV9	few
CASSERLAAYNEQYF	TGTGCCAGCAGTGAACGACTAGCCGCCTACAATGAGCAGTACTTC	TRBD2	TRBJ2-7	TRBV2	.
CASSREVSYEQYF	TGTGCCAGCAGCCGGGAGGTCTCCTACGAGCAGTACTTC	TRBD2	TRBJ2-7	TRBV7-9	once
CASSSVTSGRVYEQYF	TGTGCCAGCAGCTCCGTGACTAGCGGGAGGGTTTACGAGCAGTACTTC	TRBD2	TRBJ2-7	TRBV11-2	few
CASSDSRGAYGYTF	TGTGCCAGCAGTGACTCGCGGGGAGCCTATGGCTACACCTTC	.	TRBJ1-2	TRBV6-2/TRBV6-3	.
CASTDGVYNEQFF	TGTGCCAGCACCGATGGGGTCTACAATGAGCAGTTCTTC	.	TRBJ2-1	TRBV7-9	.
CASSRVTGASTAFF	TGTGCCAGCAGCCGAGTTACCGGGGCCTCTACAGCTTTCTTT	.	TRBJ1-1	TRBV3-1	few
CSVVSGKSGTEQYF	TGCAGCGTTGTCTCCGGGAAAAGCGGAACCGAGCAGTACTTC	.	TRBJ2-7	TRBV29-1	.
CSVKDSYNEQFF	TGCAGCGTGAAGGACAGCTACAATGAGCAGTTCTTC	.	TRBJ2-1	TRBV29-1	few
CASSLWTGASRNGYTF	TGTGCCAGCAGCTTATGGACAGGGGCTTCTAGGAATGGCTACACCTTC	TRBD1	TRBJ1-2	TRBV5-5	.
CSVGSRGSTDTQYF	TGCAGCGTTGGGTCCCGCGGGAGTACAGATACGCAGTATTTT	TRBD2	TRBJ2-3	TRBV29-1	.
CASSSPGGRSGEQYF	TGTGCCAGCAGTTCTCCCGGGGGACGTTCTGGGGAGCAGTACTTC	.	TRBJ2-7	TRBV12-3/TRBV12-4	few
CASSLEGARAKNIQYF	TGCGCCAGCAGCTTAGAGGGGGCGCGTGCCAAAAACATTCAGTACTTC	TRBD1	TRBJ2-4	TRBV5-1	.
CASSFRDRGDYGYTF	TGTGCCAGCAGCTTTCGCGACAGGGGGGACTATGGCTACACCTTC	TRBD1	TRBJ1-2	TRBV7-9	.
CASSPISGTRHEQYF	TGTGCCAGCAGTCCGATTAGCGGGACGAGGCACGAGCAGTACTTC	TRBD2	TRBJ2-7	TRBV27	few
CATSKAGVFADTQYF	TGTGCCACCAGCAAAGCGGGAGTCTTCGCAGATACGCAGTATTTT	TRBD2	TRBJ2-3	TRBV15	.
CASSTPGQGTDTQYF	TGTGCCAGCAGTACACCGGGACAGGGTACAGATACGCAGTATTTT	TRBD1	TRBJ2-3	TRBV27	.
CASSVAPTGEFNEQYF	TGTGCCAGCAGCGTAGCCCCGACAGGGGAATTCAACGAGCAGTACTTC	TRBD1	TRBJ2-7	TRBV9	few
CSARAASGRRETQYF	TGCAGTGCTAGAGCGGCTAGCGGGAGAAGGGAGACCCAGTACTTC	TRBD2	TRBJ2-5	TRBV20-1	once
CASSQDGTSGRTQYF	TGTGCCAGCAGCCAAGACGGGACTAGCGGGAGGACGCAGTACTTC	TRBD2	TRBJ2-5	TRBV14	once